A selection of T cell receptor beta chains follows, all from one sample in a study of blood T cell repertoires in COVID-19. Measured with immunoSEQ multiplex PCR; TCRdb has only the in-frame clones, and not every one. Of 250,000 to 300,000 clones listed, 65% to 90% are singletons. Specimen: PBMCs or T cells enriched from blood (not recorded which). Receptors originate from a man in his late teens or twenties who had recovered from COVID-19. Each CDR3 is given with its conserved first and last residue. D genes are given only for firm matches. Rows give clone size only sometimes, using once, few, many, or a class for an expanded clone.

J: TRBJ1-1; size: NA; V: TRBV5-1; length: 14; D: NA; CDR3: CASSLQGQHTEAFF; DNA: TGCGCCAGCAGCTTACAGGGCCAGCACACTGAAGCTTTCTTT
J: TRBJ1-5; size: NA; V: TRBV5-1; length: 15; D: NA; CDR3: CASSLAGSGNQPQHF; DNA: TGCGCCAGCAGCTTGGCCGGGAGTGGCAATCAGCCCCAGCATTTT
J: TRBJ1-2; size: NA; V: TRBV4-2; length: 16; D: TRBD1; CDR3: CASSPNSYTGAYGYTF; DNA: TGTGCCAGCAGCCCTAATTCGTATACAGGGGCCTATGGCTACACCTTC
J: TRBJ2-2; size: NA; V: TRBV5-1; length: 19; D: TRBD2; CDR3: CASSLWGLAGSTNTGELFF; DNA: TGCGCCAGCAGCTTGTGGGGACTAGCGGGTTCTACGAACACCGGGGAGCTGTTTTTT
J: TRBJ2-3; size: NA; V: TRBV3-1/TRBV3-2; length: 16; D: TRBD2; CDR3: CASSQDEREGADTQYF; DNA: TGTGCCAGCAGCCAAGACGAGCGGGAGGGCGCAGATACGCAGTATTTT
J: TRBJ2-7; size: NA; V: TRBV28; length: 14; D: TRBD2; CDR3: CASSLLAEDYEQYF; DNA: TGTGCCAGCAGTCTACTAGCGGAGGATTACGAGCAGTACTTC
J: TRBJ1-2; size: NA; V: TRBV30; length: 14; D: TRBD1; CDR3: CAWSGMQGAQGYTF; DNA: TGTGCCTGGAGTGGGATGCAGGGGGCTCAAGGCTACACCTTC
J: TRBJ1-1; size: once; V: TRBV10-3; length: 17; D: TRBD1; CDR3: CAISDVPGGSQNTEAFF; DNA: TGTGCCATCAGTGATGTCCCAGGGGGTAGTCAGAACACTGAAGCTTTCTTT
J: TRBJ1-1; size: NA; V: TRBV3-1/TRBV3-2; length: 14; D: NA; CDR3: CASRAGTQNTEAFF; DNA: TGTGCCAGCAGAGCCGGGACACAGAACACTGAAGCTTTCTTT
J: TRBJ2-3; size: once; V: TRBV28; length: 16; D: TRBD2; CDR3: CASRPMTSGRTDTQYF; DNA: TGTGCCAGCAGGCCCATGACTAGCGGACGCACAGATACGCAGTATTTT
J: TRBJ2-7; size: once; V: TRBV28; length: 14; D: NA; CDR3: CASSRRQISYEQYF; DNA: TGTGCCAGCAGCCGACGACAGATCTCCTACGAGCAGTACTTC
J: TRBJ2-1; size: NA; V: TRBV7-9; length: 13; D: NA; CDR3: CASVGPGGQEQFF; DNA: TGTGCCAGCGTAGGACCAGGCGGACAGGAGCAGTTCTTC
J: TRBJ2-2; size: NA; V: TRBV19; length: 14; D: NA; CDR3: CASSIVGRSGELFF; DNA: TGTGCCAGTAGTATAGTCGGTAGAAGCGGGGAGCTGTTTTTT
J: TRBJ2-1; size: NA; V: TRBV10-2; length: 20; D: TRBD2; CDR3: CASSETRGRGAGGFGNEQFF; DNA: TGCGCCAGCAGTGAAACAAGGGGAAGGGGAGCGGGAGGGTTCGGCAATGAGCAGTTCTTC
J: TRBJ2-5; size: NA; V: TRBV27; length: 16; D: TRBD1; CDR3: CASSEAYRQGGQTQYF; DNA: TGTGCCAGCAGTGAAGCTTATAGACAGGGCGGTCAGACCCAGTACTTC
J: TRBJ1-1; size: NA; V: TRBV27; length: 14; D: NA; CDR3: CASSLRGLNTEAFF; DNA: TGTGCCAGCAGTTTAAGGGGTTTGAACACTGAAGCTTTCTTT
J: TRBJ2-2; size: NA; V: TRBV9; length: 16; D: TRBD1; CDR3: CASSARQGYIPGELFF; DNA: TGTGCCAGCAGCGCTCGACAGGGGTACATCCCCGGGGAGCTGTTTTTT
J: TRBJ1-1; size: NA; V: TRBV5-4; length: 13; D: TRBD1; CDR3: CASSKTGGTEAFF; DNA: TGTGCCAGCAGCAAAACAGGGGGGACTGAAGCTTTCTTT
J: TRBJ1-2; size: NA; V: TRBV6-5; length: 12; D: NA; CDR3: CASSRGSYGYTF; DNA: TGTGCCAGCAGTCGCGGGTCCTACGGCTACACCTTC
J: TRBJ2-7; size: NA; V: TRBV3-1/TRBV3-2; length: 15; D: NA; CDR3: CASSQGLGRVYEQYF; DNA: TGTGCCAGCAGCCAAGGACTAGGCCGCGTCTACGAGCAGTACTTC
J: TRBJ2-7; size: NA; V: TRBV28; length: 14; D: TRBD1; CDR3: CASVLGQGAYEQYF; DNA: TGTGCCAGCGTGCTGGGACAGGGGGCCTACGAGCAGTACTTC
J: TRBJ2-2; size: NA; V: TRBV18; length: 13; D: TRBD2; CDR3: CASSGGSAGELFF; DNA: TGTGCCAGCTCCGGCGGGAGTGCCGGGGAGCTGTTTTTT
J: TRBJ2-7; size: NA; V: TRBV5-1; length: 15; D: NA; CDR3: CASSRGGRLPYEQYF; DNA: TGCGCCAGCAGCCGCGGGGGCAGGCTGCCCTACGAGCAGTACTTC
J: TRBJ1-2; size: NA; V: TRBV2; length: 12; D: NA; CDR3: CASSPDSNGYTF; DNA: TGTGCCAGCAGTCCGGACAGTAATGGCTACACCTTC
J: TRBJ2-5; size: NA; V: TRBV19; length: 16; D: TRBD1; CDR3: CASSIGRQGLQETQYF; DNA: TGTGCCAGTAGTATTGGGAGACAGGGCCTCCAAGAGACCCAGTACTTC
J: TRBJ2-5; size: NA; V: TRBV10-3; length: 15; D: NA; CDR3: CAISESLDRGETQYF; DNA: TGTGCCATCAGTGAGTCACTGGACAGAGGAGAGACCCAGTACTTC
J: TRBJ2-2; size: NA; V: TRBV4-2; length: 17; D: TRBD2; CDR3: CASSQDSQREFTGELFF; DNA: TGTGCCAGCAGCCAAGATAGTCAGCGGGAGTTCACCGGGGAGCTGTTTTTT
J: TRBJ1-5; size: NA; V: TRBV3-1/TRBV3-2; length: 14; D: NA; CDR3: CASSPKNSNQPQHF; DNA: TGTGCCAGCAGCCCTAAAAATAGCAATCAGCCCCAGCATTTT
J: TRBJ2-7; size: few; V: TRBV30; length: 15; D: TRBD1; CDR3: CAWSVTYRGFNEQYF; DNA: TGTGCCTGGAGTGTAACTTACAGGGGATTTAACGAGCAGTACTTC
J: TRBJ1-1; size: few; V: TRBV12-5; length: 14; D: NA; CDR3: CASGLVIQGTEAFF; DNA: TGTGCTAGTGGTTTGGTAATTCAGGGAACTGAAGCTTTCTTT
J: TRBJ1-2; size: NA; V: TRBV4-2; length: 19; D: TRBD1; CDR3: CASSPPQGQGPTSSYGYTF; DNA: TGTGCCAGCAGCCCCCCCCAAGGACAGGGGCCTACTAGTAGCTATGGCTACACCTTC
J: TRBJ1-4; size: NA; V: TRBV24-1; length: 17; D: NA; CDR3: CATSDRPQRATDEKLFF; DNA: TGTGCCACCAGTGACCGACCGCAGAGGGCAACGGATGAAAAACTGTTTTTT
J: TRBJ1-4; size: NA; V: TRBV3-1/TRBV3-2; length: 15; D: TRBD1; CDR3: CASSRRQGAYEKLFF; DNA: TGTGCCAGCAGCCGGCGACAGGGGGCTTATGAAAAACTGTTTTTT
J: TRBJ2-7; size: once; V: TRBV2; length: 17; D: NA; CDR3: CASSEPPQGLVSYEQYF; DNA: TGTGCCAGCAGTGAACCCCCCCAGGGGTTAGTTTCCTACGAGCAGTACTTC
J: TRBJ1-2; size: NA; V: TRBV27; length: 14; D: TRBD1; CDR3: CASSSQQGGGGYTF; DNA: TGTGCCAGCAGTTCGCAACAGGGGGGAGGCGGCTACACCTTC
J: TRBJ1-2; size: NA; V: TRBV7-2; length: 15; D: NA; CDR3: CASSVARTGNYGYTF; DNA: TGTGCCAGCAGCGTTGCGAGAACAGGGAACTATGGCTACACCTTC
J: TRBJ2-7; size: NA; V: TRBV7-9; length: 18; D: NA; CDR3: CASSHPRDKLKSSYEQYF; DNA: TGTGCCAGCAGCCACCCCCGGGACAAGTTAAAAAGCTCCTACGAGCAGTACTTC
J: TRBJ2-5; size: NA; V: TRBV11-3; length: 15; D: TRBD2; CDR3: CASSSGLADQETQYF; DNA: TGTGCCAGCAGCTCAGGACTAGCGGATCAAGAGACCCAGTACTTC
J: TRBJ1-6; size: NA; V: TRBV28; length: 15; D: TRBD1; CDR3: CASSLGDRYNSPLHF; DNA: TGTGCCAGCAGCCTGGGGGACAGGTATAATTCACCCCTCCACTTT
J: TRBJ2-3; size: NA; V: TRBV13; length: 16; D: NA; CDR3: CASSDRSGYNTDTQYF; DNA: TGTGCCAGCAGCGACCGTAGCGGATATAACACAGATACGCAGTATTTT
J: TRBJ2-1; size: NA; V: TRBV7-9; length: 15; D: TRBD2; CDR3: CASSSLQREKNEQFF; DNA: TGTGCCAGCAGCTCCCTCCAGCGGGAGAAAAATGAGCAGTTCTTC
J: TRBJ1-1; size: NA; V: TRBV7-3; length: 13; D: NA; CDR3: CASSAQGNTEAFF; DNA: TGTGCCAGCAGCGCACAGGGAAACACTGAAGCTTTCTTT
J: TRBJ2-1; size: NA; V: TRBV24-1; length: 15; D: NA; CDR3: CATSAPGGDYNEQFF; DNA: TGTGCCACCAGTGCCCCGGGCGGGGACTACAATGAGCAGTTCTTC
J: TRBJ1-2; size: few; V: TRBV14; length: 15; D: TRBD1; CDR3: CASSQIRDRAGGYTF; DNA: TGTGCCAGCAGCCAAATTCGGGACAGGGCTGGTGGCTACACCTTC
J: TRBJ2-7; size: NA; V: TRBV30; length: 14; D: TRBD1; CDR3: CAWSVGGQGSEQYF; DNA: TGTGCCTGGAGTGTTGGGGGACAGGGCTCCGAGCAGTACTTC
J: TRBJ1-2; size: NA; V: TRBV6-1; length: 13; D: TRBD1; CDR3: CASSEQGANGYTF; DNA: TGTGCCAGCAGTGAACAGGGGGCGAATGGCTACACCTTC
J: TRBJ2-5; size: NA; V: TRBV5-1; length: 14; D: NA; CDR3: CASSLAEARGTQYF; DNA: TGCGCCAGCAGCTTGGCCGAAGCGCGGGGGACCCAGTACTTC
J: TRBJ1-4; size: NA; V: TRBV30; length: 14; D: TRBD1; CDR3: CAWSTGTAGRKLFF; DNA: TGTGCCTGGAGTACCGGGACAGCCGGACGAAAACTGTTTTTT
J: TRBJ2-7; size: NA; V: TRBV7-2; length: 13; D: TRBD1; CDR3: CASRGGRGYEQYF; DNA: TGTGCCAGCAGGGGCGGCAGGGGGTACGAGCAGTACTTC
J: TRBJ2-2; size: NA; V: TRBV19; length: 15; D: TRBD2; CDR3: CASSNSGRADRELFF; DNA: TGTGCCAGTAGTAATAGCGGGAGGGCCGACAGGGAGCTGTTTTTT
J: TRBJ1-4; size: NA; V: TRBV7-2; length: 14; D: NA; CDR3: CASSLNGGVEKLFF; DNA: TGTGCCAGCAGCTTAAACGGCGGAGTGGAAAAACTGTTTTTT
J: TRBJ2-1; size: once; V: TRBV10-2; length: 15; D: TRBD2; CDR3: CASRELAGVFYEQFF; DNA: TGCGCCAGCAGAGAACTAGCGGGAGTATTCTATGAGCAGTTCTTC
J: TRBJ1-5; size: NA; V: TRBV27; length: 14; D: TRBD1; CDR3: CASSPGQGNQPQHF; DNA: TGTGCCAGCAGCCCTGGACAGGGCAATCAGCCCCAGCATTTT